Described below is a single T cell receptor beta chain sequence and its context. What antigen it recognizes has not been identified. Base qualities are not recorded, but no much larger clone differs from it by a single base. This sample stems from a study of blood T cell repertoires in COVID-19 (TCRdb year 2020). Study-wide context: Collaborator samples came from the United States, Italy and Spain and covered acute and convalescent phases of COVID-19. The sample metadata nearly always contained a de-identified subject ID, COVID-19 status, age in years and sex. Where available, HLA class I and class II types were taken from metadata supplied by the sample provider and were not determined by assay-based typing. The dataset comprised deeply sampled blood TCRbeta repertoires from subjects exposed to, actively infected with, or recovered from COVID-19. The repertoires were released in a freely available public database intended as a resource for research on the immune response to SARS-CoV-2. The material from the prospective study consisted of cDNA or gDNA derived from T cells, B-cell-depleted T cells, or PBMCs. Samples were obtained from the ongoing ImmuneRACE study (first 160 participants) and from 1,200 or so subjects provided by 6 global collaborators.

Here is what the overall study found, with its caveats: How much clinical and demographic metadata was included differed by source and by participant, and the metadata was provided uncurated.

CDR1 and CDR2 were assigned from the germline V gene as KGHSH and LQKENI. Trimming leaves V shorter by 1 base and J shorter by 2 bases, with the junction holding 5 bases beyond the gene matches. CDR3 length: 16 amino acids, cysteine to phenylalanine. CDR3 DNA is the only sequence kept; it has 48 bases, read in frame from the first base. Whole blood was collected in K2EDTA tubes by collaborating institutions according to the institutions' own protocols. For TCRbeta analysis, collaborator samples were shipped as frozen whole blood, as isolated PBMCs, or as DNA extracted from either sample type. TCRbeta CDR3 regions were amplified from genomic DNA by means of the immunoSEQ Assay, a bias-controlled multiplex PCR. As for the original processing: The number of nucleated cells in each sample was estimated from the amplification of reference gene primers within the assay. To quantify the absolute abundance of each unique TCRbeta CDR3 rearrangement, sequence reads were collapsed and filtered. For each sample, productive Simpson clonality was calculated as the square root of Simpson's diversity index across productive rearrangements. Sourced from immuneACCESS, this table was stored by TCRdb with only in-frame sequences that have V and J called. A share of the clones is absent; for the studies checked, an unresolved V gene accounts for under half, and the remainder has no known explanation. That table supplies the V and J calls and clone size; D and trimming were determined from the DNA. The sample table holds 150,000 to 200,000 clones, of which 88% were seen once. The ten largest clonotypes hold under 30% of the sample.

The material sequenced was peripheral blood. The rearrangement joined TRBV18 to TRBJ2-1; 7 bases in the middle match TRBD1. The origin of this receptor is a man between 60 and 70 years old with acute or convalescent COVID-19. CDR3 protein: CASSPLGQGAYNEQFF. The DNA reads TGTGCCAGCTCACCACTGGGGCAGGGGGCCTACAATGAGCAGTTCTTC.